This T cell receptor (beta chain) was identified during a study of neoadjuvant anti-PD-1 for oral cavity cancer. Study context: Non-progressing patients received a fourth nivolumab dose near day 43, then surgery on days 50-56.

The CDR3 extends over 17 amino acids. The V end was cut by 1 base, the J end by 0 bases, with 16 bases between. Germline lookup yields CDR1 SGHVS and CDR2 FNYEAQ. As regards this clone: No antigen is known for it.

Study-level findings and limits: Each response group had just a few patients in TCR analyses.

TCRdb's copy holds only in-frame clones and misses some; the assay was immunoSEQ multiplex PCR. Among 7,000 to 7,500 clones listed, over 45% were seen once. The sequence came from a person between 40 and 80 years old with oral cavity squamous cell carcinoma. V and J are TRBV7-6 and TRBJ2-7; D ambiguous. Sequencing was performed on tumor tissue, taken before nivolumab (anti-PD-1) treatment. CDR3 nucleotides: TGTGCCAGCAGCTTAGGGGTCTCGCGGATGAGCTCCTACGAGCAGTACTTC. It is translated as CASSLGVSRMSSYEQYF.